The present entry profiles one TCR beta chain with its context. Its antigen remains unidentified. This sample was included in a study of blood T cells in healthy people across ages. For the study at large: There was about one barcoded beta molecule captured by template switching per two T cells. General study findings and limits: In the absence of known donor CMV status, changes in expanded clonotypes were possibly confounded.

PCR was performed a second time for about 7 to 12 cycles using a sample-barcoded 5' primer and a J-beta primer mix. The authors tagged each cDNA molecule using a template-switch adaptor with 12 random nucleotides. Each CDR3 protein gets one entry after TCRdb re-called the 5' RACE reads with MiXCR. The repertoire has fewer than 800,000 distinct CDR3 sequences, around 20% of them found once; the top ten carry roughly 3.6%. The germline gives CDR1 SGHKS, CDR2 YYEKEE (reference sequence). The V gene lost 0 bases and the J gene lost 0 bases, with 11 bases spanning the gap. The CDR3 length is 16 residues. This receptor was identified in a man between 65 and 85 years old in good health. Source material: blood. This chain joins TRBV5-5 and TRBJ2-3, with a possible D match to TRBD2 (6 bases). The CDR3 DNA sequence: TGTGCCAGCAGCTTGGCGGCTAGCGCTAGCACAGATACGCAGTATTTT. It encodes CASSLAASASTDTQYF.